One and the same sample provided the 9 T cell receptor beta chains below, sequenced in a study of T cells in Graves' hyperthyroidism and ophthalmopathy. TCR beta CDR3 regions were amplified from RNA transcripts. Using the HTBI primer set, a first-round RT-PCR was run on the TCR CDR3. MiXCR, run by TCRdb on the multiplex PCR reads, gives a single entry per CDR3 protein. The sample has 500,000 to 650,000 distinct CDR3 sequences; 40% to 55% are singletons. The sample taken for sequencing was peripheral blood or thyroid tissue (not recorded which). All receptors derive from an adult woman with Graves' disease, either hyperthyroidism or ophthalmopathy (not recorded which).

Only a few counts were recorded for this clonotype. This chain joins TRBV15 and TRBJ1-6, with 11 bases aligning to TRBD1. Germline-derived CDR1 and CDR2 are LNHNV and YYDKDF (reference sequence). The CDR3 consists of 17 residues. J gave up 7 bases and V 3 bases, and 8 bases lay outside the gene matches. CDR3 DNA: TGTGCCACCAGCAGCGGCGGAGGGGACAGGGGGAATTCACCCCTCCACTTT. Translated, it gives CATSSGGGDRGNSPLHF.

The rearrangement uses TRBV6-1 and TRBJ1-5; the match to TRBD1 covers 12 bases. The CDR3 sequence is 15 residues long. Germline assignment: CDR1 MNHNS and CDR2 SASEGT. The V and J ends lost 8 bases and 6 bases, in that order; junction bases with no gene match: 8. In DNA, the CDR3 is TGTGCCAGCCTCTCCGGGACAGGGGGCGGTCAGCCCCAGCATTTT. Its translation is CASLSGTGGGQPQHF.

The sample holds many counts of this clonotype. This chain uses TRBV4-1 with TRBJ1-2; perhaps TRBD1 as D (6 bases). Germline loops: CDR1 MGHRA, CDR2 YSYEKL. The germline V and J ends were trimmed by 3 bases and 5 bases, with 13 bases remaining between them. The length of the CDR3 is 14 residues. The CDR3 region has the DNA TGCGCCAGCAGCCAGCACACTACAGGGTATGGCTACACCTTC. Its translation is CASSQHTTGYGYTF.

The chain uses TRBV29-1 and TRBJ2-7; TRBD2 aligns across 9 bases. The J segment lost 7 bases and the V segment lost 7 bases, leaving 11 bases of the junction unmatched. The CDR3 is 13 residues long. The germline V gene encodes CDR1 SQVTM and CDR2 ANQGSEA. CDR3 coding DNA: TGCAGCGCCAGCGGGGGGTCGTGGAGGGAGCAGTACTTC. Protein sequence: CSASGGSWREQYF.

The rearrangement uses TRBV5-1 and TRBJ2-7, with 8 nucleotides matching TRBD1. The CDR3 sequence is 14 residues long. The germline V gene has CDR1 SGHRS and CDR2 YFSETQ. Trimming removed 4 bases from V and 6 bases from J; junction bases left unmatched: 9. As DNA, the CDR3 is TGCGCCAGCAGCGAAGGACAGGGCGGTATCGAGCAGTACTTC. It codes for CASSEGQGGIEQYF. The full variable domain, its missing parts supplied by reference TRBV5-1 and TRBJ2-7, is KAGVTQTPRYLIKTRGQQVTLSCSPISGHRSVSWYQQTPGQGLQFLFEYFSETQRNKGNFPGRFSGRQFSNSRSEMNVSTLELGDSALYLCASSEGQGGIEQYFGPGTRLTVT.

The CDR3 DNA follows: TGTGCCAGCAGGGGGACAGGGTCGATTCAGCCCCAGCATTTT. Residues: CASRGTGSIQPQHF. The chain employs TRBV9 and TRBJ1-5; 9 bases map to TRBD1. V lost 5 bases to trimming and J lost 6 bases; unmatched junction nucleotides: 6. CDR1 and CDR2 from the germline V gene are SGDLS and YYNGEE. This CDR3 region has 14 residues.

This clonotype was detected ten times or more. This rearrangement joins TRBV20-1 to TRBJ1-5, with TRBD1 as a possible D gene (5 bases). The ends were cut back, 3 bases at V and 3 bases at J, with 18 bases in the middle. The V gene's germline CDR1 is DFQATT and CDR2 SNEGSKA (reference sequence). This CDR3 has 16 amino acids. The CDR3 loop is CSARNPGFGANQPQHF. The CDR3 DNA follows: TGCAGTGCTAGGAACCCCGGTTTCGGGGCCAATCAGCCCCAGCATTTT.

Note on this clonotype: The junction shows a germline mismatch at one end, possibly a read error. V and J are TRBV7-7 and TRBJ2-5; TRBD2 matches 9 bases. The germline V gene has CDR1 SSHAT and CDR2 FNYEAQ (reference sequence). The CDR3 spans 14 residues. The CDR3: CASSRTSDQETQYF. In DNA, the CDR3 is TGTGCTAGCAGCCGGACTAGCGACCAAGAGACCCAGTACTTC.

This clonotype has a handful of counts. The J gene is TRBJ1-2, the V gene TRBV4-3; no clear D gene. V was shortened by 0 bases and J by 1 base, with 15 bases between the two germline ends. Per germline, CDR1 LGHNA and CDR2 YSLEER. CDR3 length: 17 amino acids. As DNA, the CDR3 is TGCGCCAGCAGCCAAGAATTTTCGGAGAGCAGTAACTATGGCTACACCTTC. Its protein is CASSQEFSESSNYGYTF.